This T cell receptor (beta chain) was recovered during a study of blood T cell repertoires in COVID-19. Study as a whole: The United States, Italy and Spain provided the acute and convalescent COVID-19 samples.

Here immunoSEQ multiplex PCR was the method, and the copy in TCRdb shows in-frame clones only, minus some. The sample shows 30,000 to 40,000 clones, around nine tenths of them seen only once. This CDR3 contains 13 residues. Trimming took off 5 bases at V and 7 bases at J, with 12 bases between the two ends. The clonotype originates from a man aged 65 to 79 with active COVID-19. The chain combines TRBV12-3 or TRBV12-4 with TRBJ2-1; D is perhaps TRBD2 (5 bases). The sample consisted of peripheral blood. CDR3 loop: CASSARRTNEQFF. Written as DNA, the CDR3 is TGTGCCAGCAGTGCTCGGAGGACGAATGAGCAGTTCTTC.